This T cell receptor (beta chain) was identified during a study of shared clonotypes between healthy human individuals. Selected positively for CCR7 and CD45RO-negative, naive CD8 cells excluded terminally differentiated effector memory CD45RA+ cells. V lost 1 base, J lost 3 bases, and 14 bases lay in between. The CDR3 spans 16 residues. Germline CDR1 SGHDN, CDR2 FVKESK. Some clones are missing from TCRdb's copy, which holds only in-frame ones; the method was immunoSEQ multiplex PCR. This sample has more than 500,000 clones, with about 95% found just once. The clonotype was recovered from a woman in her twenties or thirties in good health. Sequencing was carried out using naive CD8+ T cells sorted from blood. The V gene is TRBV14, the J gene TRBJ2-3; D is perhaps TRBD2 (6 bases). The DNA for the CDR3 is TGTGCCAGCAGCCAAGTCGTCGGGAGCCTTACAGATACGCAGTATTTT. Amino acid sequence: CASSQVVGSLTDTQYF.